The TCR beta chain under discussion was sequenced for a study of OX40 agonist ivuxolimab in advanced cancers. About this clone: The sample holds other DNA sequences that translate to the same CDR3.

Trimming took off 3 bases at V and 3 bases at J, with 9 bases between the two ends. Germline lookup yields CDR1 LNHDA and CDR2 SQIVND (reference sequence). The CDR3 covers 14 residues. Generated by immunoSEQ multiplex PCR, the TCRdb table keeps only in-frame clones and is missing some. Among approximately 60,000 clones, roughly 84% were seen once, and the ten largest hold roughly 0.6%. This clonotype was sampled from an adult with an advanced solid tumor such as melanoma, head and neck, liver or kidney cancer. The sequenced sample was CD4+ or CD8+ T cells sorted from blood, obtained in a trial of the OX40 agonist ivuxolimab. This chain joins TRBV19 and TRBJ1-5; a possible D gene is TRBD1 (5 bases). CDR3 nucleotides: TGTGCCAGTAGTATTGGGGCTACCAATCAGCCCCAGCATTTT. It codes for CASSIGATNQPQHF.